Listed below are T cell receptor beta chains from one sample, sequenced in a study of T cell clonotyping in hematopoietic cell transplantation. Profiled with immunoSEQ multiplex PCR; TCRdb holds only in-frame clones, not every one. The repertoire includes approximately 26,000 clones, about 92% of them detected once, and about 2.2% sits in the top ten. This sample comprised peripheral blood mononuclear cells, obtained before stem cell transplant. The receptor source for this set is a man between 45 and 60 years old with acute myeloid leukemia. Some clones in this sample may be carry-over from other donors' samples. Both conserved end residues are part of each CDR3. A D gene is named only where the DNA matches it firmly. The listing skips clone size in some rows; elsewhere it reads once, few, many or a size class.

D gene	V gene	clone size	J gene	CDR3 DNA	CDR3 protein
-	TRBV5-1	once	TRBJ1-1	TGCGCCAGCAGCTTGGGGGGAGGAGAGACTGAAGCTTTCTTT	CASSLGGGETEAFF
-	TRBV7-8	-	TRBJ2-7	TGTGCCAGCAGCTTAGCCCGGAACGAGCAGTACTTC	CASSLARNEQYF
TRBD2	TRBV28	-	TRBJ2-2	TGTGCCAGCAGTTCGACCGGGACTACCTACACCGGGGAGCTGTTTTTT	CASSSTGTTYTGELFF
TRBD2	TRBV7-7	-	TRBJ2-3	TGTGCCAGCAGCCAGGGACTAGCGGGGACCCAAGATACGCAGTATTTT	CASSQGLAGTQDTQYF
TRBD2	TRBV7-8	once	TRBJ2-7	TGTGCCAGCAGCTCCCGCCGGCTAGCGGGAAGGGAGCAGTACTTC	CASSSRRLAGREQYF
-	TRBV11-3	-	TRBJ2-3	TGTGCCAGCAGCTCATACTTGGCGGATACGCAGTATTTT	CASSSYLADTQYF
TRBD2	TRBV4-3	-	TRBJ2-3	TGCGCCAGCAGCCCCCTGTGGGGGGGGTCGCACACAGATACGCAGTATTTT	CASSPLWGGSHTDTQYF
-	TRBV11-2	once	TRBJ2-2	TGTGCCAGCAGCGCCTCCGGGGAGCTGTTTTTT	CASSASGELFF
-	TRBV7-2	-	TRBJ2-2	TGTGCCAGCAGCTTCTCGGCGGGGACCGGGGAGCTGTTTTTT	CASSFSAGTGELFF
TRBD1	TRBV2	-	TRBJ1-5	TGTGCCAGCAGTAATGGACAGGATCAGCCCCAGCATTTT	CASSNGQDQPQHF
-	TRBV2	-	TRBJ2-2	TGTGCCAGCAGTGCAATGTCGTCGGGTACAGGTTCCTCGCTGTTTTTT	CASSAMSSGTGSSLFF
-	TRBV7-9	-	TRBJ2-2	TGTGCCAGCAGCCCTAGGCGGGTAGGGTCGAACACCGGGGAGCTGTTTTTT	CASSPRRVGSNTGELFF
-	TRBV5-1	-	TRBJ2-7	TGCGCCAGCAGCTTAACTAGGGACCTTGCGGAGCAGTACTTC	CASSLTRDLAEQYF
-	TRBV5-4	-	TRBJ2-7	TGTGCCAGCAGCTTGGATGAATATGCCTACGAGCAGTACTTC	CASSLDEYAYEQYF
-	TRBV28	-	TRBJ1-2	TGTGCCAGCAGTGACCCCGATCCCATCTATGGCTACACCTTC	CASSDPDPIYGYTF
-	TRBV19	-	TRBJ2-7	TGTGCCAGTAGTATTGAAGCCGGGACAATGAATACCTACGAGCAGTACTTC	CASSIEAGTMNTYEQYF
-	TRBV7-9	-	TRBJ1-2	TGTGCCAGCAGCGCGACGGACTATGGCTACACCTTC	CASSATDYGYTF
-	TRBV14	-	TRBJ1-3	TGTGCCAGCAGCCCGGGTGGCTCTGGAAACACCATATATTTT	CASSPGGSGNTIYF
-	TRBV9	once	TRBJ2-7	TGTGCCAGCAGCGTAAAATCGAGTGCGGGGTATGACGAGCAGTACTTC	CASSVKSSAGYDEQYF
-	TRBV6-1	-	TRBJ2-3	TGTGCCAGCAGTGAGCAAACAGCCTTAGGCACAGATACGCAGTATTTT	CASSEQTALGTDTQYF
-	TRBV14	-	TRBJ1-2	TGTGCCAGCAGCCAAGGGGTTTACTATGGCTACACCTTC	CASSQGVYYGYTF
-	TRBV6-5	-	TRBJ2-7	TGTGCCAGCAGTTACGATGGGGAGGTGCAGTACTTC	CASSYDGEVQYF
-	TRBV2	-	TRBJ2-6	TGTGCCAGCCGGATGTTTGCCCTACCCTCTGGGGCCAACGTCCTGACTTTC	CASRMFALPSGANVLTF
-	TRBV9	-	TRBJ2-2	TGTGCCAGCAGCGTAGGGGGGACATTGAACACCGGGGAGCTGTTTTTT	CASSVGGTLNTGELFF
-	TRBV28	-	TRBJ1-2	TGTGCCAGCAGTCGTCAACAGGGTACAAACTATGGCTACACCTTC	CASSRQQGTNYGYTF
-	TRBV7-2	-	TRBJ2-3	TGTGCCAGCAGCTCCGAGAGCACAGATACGCAGTATTTT	CASSSESTDTQYF
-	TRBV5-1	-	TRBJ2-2	TGCGCCAGCAGCCCGGAGGGGGGGAACACCGGGGAGCTGTTTTTT	CASSPEGGNTGELFF
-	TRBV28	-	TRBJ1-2	TGTGCCAGCAGTCCCGGGTCTTACTATGGCTACACCTTC	CASSPGSYYGYTF
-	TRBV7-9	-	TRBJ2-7	TGTGCCAGCAGCCAAACAGGGATTAACCCCTACGAGCAGTACTTC	CASSQTGINPYEQYF
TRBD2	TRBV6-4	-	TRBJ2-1	TGTGCCAGCAGACCCGGGACTAGCGGGAGTGGTGAGCAGTTCTTC	CASRPGTSGSGEQFF
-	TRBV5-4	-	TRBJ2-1	TGTGCCAGCAGCTTGGGGGGCCATAGCTCCTACAATGAGCAGTTCTTC	CASSLGGHSSYNEQFF
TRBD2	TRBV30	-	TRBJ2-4	TGTGCCTGGACTGCGGGGGACATTCAGTACTTC	CAWTAGDIQYF
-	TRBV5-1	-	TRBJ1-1	TGCGCCAGCAGCTTGGGGGAGGGAACTGAAGCTTTCTTT	CASSLGEGTEAFF
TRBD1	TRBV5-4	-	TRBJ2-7	TGTGCCAGCAGCAAGGGGGGACAGGGGGGCTCCTACGAGCAGTACTTC	CASSKGGQGGSYEQYF
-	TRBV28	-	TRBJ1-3	TGTGCCACCTCCGAACGATACACCATATATTTT	CATSERYTIYF
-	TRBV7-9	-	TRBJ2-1	TGTGCCAGCAGCTCGACTAGTGTTGAGCAGTTCTTC	CASSSTSVEQFF
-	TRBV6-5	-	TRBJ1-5	TGTGCCAGTGGCTATAGCAATCAGCCCCAGCATTTT	CASGYSNQPQHF
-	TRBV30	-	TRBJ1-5	TGTGCCTGGAGTCCCATGATTGATCAGCCCCAGCATTTT	CAWSPMIDQPQHF
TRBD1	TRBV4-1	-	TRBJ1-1	TGCGCCAGCAGCCTGGGACAGTCGAACACTGAAGCTTTCTTT	CASSLGQSNTEAFF
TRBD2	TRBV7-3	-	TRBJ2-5	TGTGCCAGCAGTGCTAGCGGGGGGGGTTCAGAGACCCAGTACTTC	CASSASGGGSETQYF
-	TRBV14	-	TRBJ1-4	TGTGCCAGCAGCTATGGACTTAATGAAAAACTGTTTTTT	CASSYGLNEKLFF
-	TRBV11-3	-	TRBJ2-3	TGTGCCAGCAGCTTATCCCCCGCAGACACAGATACGCAGTATTTT	CASSLSPADTDTQYF
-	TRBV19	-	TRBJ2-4	TGTGCCAGTAGCTCCCCGGGACTGATTAACATTCAGTACTTC	CASSSPGLINIQYF
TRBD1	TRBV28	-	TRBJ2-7	TGTGCCAGCAGCCCGGGACAGGGGGCTTACGAGCAGTACTTC	CASSPGQGAYEQYF
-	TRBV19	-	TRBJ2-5	TGTGCCAGTAGCCGGCCCGGCGGACGTAGTGGAGAGACCCAGTACTTC	CASSRPGGRSGETQYF
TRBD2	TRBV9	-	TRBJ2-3	TGTGCCAGCAGTGAGGGAGGCGGGGGGGCGTATACGCAGTATTTT	CASSEGGGGAYTQYF